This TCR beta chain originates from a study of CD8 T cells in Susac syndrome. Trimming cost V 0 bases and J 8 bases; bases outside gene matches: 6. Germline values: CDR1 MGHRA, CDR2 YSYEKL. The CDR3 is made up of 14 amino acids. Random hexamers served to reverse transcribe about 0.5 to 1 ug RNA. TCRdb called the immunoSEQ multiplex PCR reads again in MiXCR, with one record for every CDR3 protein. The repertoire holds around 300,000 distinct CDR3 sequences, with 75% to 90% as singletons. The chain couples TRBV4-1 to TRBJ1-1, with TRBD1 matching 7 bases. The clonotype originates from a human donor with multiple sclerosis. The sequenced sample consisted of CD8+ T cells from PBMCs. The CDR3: CASSQDVHRGEAFF. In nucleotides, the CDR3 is TGCGCCAGCAGCCAAGATGTCCACAGGGGAGAAGCTTTCTTT.